This TCR beta chain stems from a study of technical replicates of blood from a few donors. The CDR3 runs 11 residues. Trimming shortened V by 3 bases and J by 4 bases, and 3 bases separated the two germline ends. Germline V CDR1 and CDR2: LGHNT, FRNRAP. Some clones are missing from TCRdb's copy, which holds only in-frame ones; the method was immunoSEQ multiplex PCR. Counted here are roughly 87,000 clones, around 96% occurring once; the ten biggest clones make up 0.2% to 0.25%. This receptor was taken from a human donor in good health. The sample was T cells isolated from PBMCs. This chain links TRBV12-5 with TRBJ2-5; D gene ambiguous. The CDR3 spells CASGFSETQYF. CDR3 bases: TGTGCTAGTGGTTTCTCAGAGACCCAGTACTTC.